The present T cell receptor beta chain was sequenced within a study of cytomegalovirus exposure and HLA in healthy donors. Across the study: Researchers previously reported finding 90 million to 130 million unique TCR beta sequences from about 179 million T cells.

PCR amplification relied on 60 Vbeta primers (plus 13 Jbeta primers). TCRdb's table, derived via immunoSEQ multiplex PCR, lists solely in-frame clones and lacks some. The sample consists of under 130,000 clones, 60% to 80% of them appearing once. With respect to this clone: As yet, its antigen is unknown.

V lost 3 bases, J lost 2 bases, and 19 bases lay in between. The CDR3 spans 17 residues. Germline CDR1 is SEHNR and CDR2 is FQNEAQ (reference sequence). General study findings and limits: Among TCR beta chains, those listed as cytomegalovirus-associated numbered about 160. A later analysis found most CMV-associated TCR beta chains apparently HLA-restricted. Reports described diagnosis of cytomegalovirus status by the classifier as highly specific and sensitive.

The sequenced sample consisted of PBMCs. The TCR sequence derives from a man in his thirties or forties in good health and CMV-seronegative. The rearrangement links TRBV7-9 to TRBJ2-5; D might be TRBD2 (6 bases). The DNA for the CDR3 is TGTGCCAGCAGCTTTATAACAAAGGGACTGCGTCAAGAGACCCAGTACTTC. Translation gives CASSFITKGLRQETQYF.